This T cell receptor beta chain was sequenced in a study of regulatory T cells. The primer mix had 52 TRBV and 13 TRBJ primers. The assay was immunoSEQ multiplex PCR, and TCRdb's table has in-frame clones only and misses some. Altogether about 6,100 clones are present, roughly nine tenths being singletons, with the ten largest covering more than 1.5%. Study-wide findings and caveats: In patients, unique TRB V-J pairs were restricted and V/J usage skewed, especially in Tregs. Regulatory T cells from CD3G-deficient patients were less diverse than autologous conventional CD4+ cells and control regulatory cells.

All CD3G-deficient patients showed autoimmunity, more severe in two. Patients aged 2 to 39 years had fewer naive and more memory CD4+ and CD8+ T cells. Sorting split CD4+ cells into CD25-high CD127-low Tregs and CD25-low CD127-high conventional T cells. A note on this clone: Its target is unknown.

V was pared by 1 base and J by 3 bases, with 14 bases between. The CDR3 spans 16 residues. CDR1 is SEHNR and CDR2 is FQNEAQ in the germline V gene (reference sequence). The TCR comes from a person between 18 and 30 years old with CD3G deficiency. The sample was CD4+ Tregs sorted from blood. The chain joins TRBV7-9 to TRBJ2-3, with D maybe TRBD2 (6 bases). CDR3 sequence: CASSLGRWEATDTQYF. The DNA for the CDR3 is TGTGCCAGCAGCTTAGGGCGGTGGGAGGCGACAGATACGCAGTATTTT. Combining the CDR3 with reference TRBV7-9 and TRBJ2-3 gives the whole variable domain DTGVSQNPRHKITKRGQNVTFRCDPISEHNRLYWYRQTLGQGPEFLTYFQNEAQLEKSRLLSDRFSAERPKGSFSTLEIQRTEQGDSAMYLCASSLGRWEATDTQYFGPGTRLTVL.